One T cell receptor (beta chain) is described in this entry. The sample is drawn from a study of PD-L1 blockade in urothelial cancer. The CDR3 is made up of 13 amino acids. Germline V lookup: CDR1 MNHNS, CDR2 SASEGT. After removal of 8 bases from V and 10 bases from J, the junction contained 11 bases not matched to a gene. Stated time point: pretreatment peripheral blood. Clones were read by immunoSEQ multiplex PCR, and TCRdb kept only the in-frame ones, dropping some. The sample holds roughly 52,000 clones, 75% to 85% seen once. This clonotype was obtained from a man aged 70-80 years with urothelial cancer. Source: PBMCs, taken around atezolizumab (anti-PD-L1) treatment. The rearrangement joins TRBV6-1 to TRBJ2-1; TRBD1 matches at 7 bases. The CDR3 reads CASVLQGLEEQFF. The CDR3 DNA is TGTGCCAGCGTTTTACAGGGGTTAGAAGAGCAGTTCTTC.